The 17 T cell receptor beta chains listed next were all sequenced from one sample in a study of T cells in Graves' hyperthyroidism and ophthalmopathy. Amplification yielded TCR beta CDR3 regions, with RNA transcripts as the source. HTBI primers were used for first-round RT-PCR of the TCR CDR3. One entry per CDR3 protein, called by TCRdb with MiXCR from the multiplex PCR reads. The sample contains approximately 370,000 distinct CDR3 sequences, approximately 18% of which appear only once. The sample consisted of blood. All receptors derive from a woman under 40 with Graves' hyperthyroidism that later progressed to Graves' ophthalmopathy.

This clonotype was counted ten times or more. J is TRBJ2-7 and V is TRBV28, with 10 bases matching TRBD1. This CDR3 region has 15 residues. After removal of 4 bases from V and 3 bases from J, the junction contained 6 bases not matched to a gene. In germline, CDR1 is MDHEN, CDR2 SYDVKM. CDR3 bases: TGTGCCAGCAGTTCGACGGGACAGGGGCACTACGAGCAGTACTTC. Amino acids: CASSSTGQGHYEQYF. Combining the CDR3 with reference TRBV28 and TRBJ2-7 gives the whole variable domain DVKVTQSSRYLVKRTGEKVFLECVQDMDHENMFWYRQDPGLGLRLIYFSYDVKMKEKGDIPEGYSVSREKKERFSLILESASTNQTSMYLCASSSTGQGHYEQYFGPGTRLTVT.

The chain combines TRBV11-2 with TRBJ2-5, with 9 bases that match TRBD1. The CDR3 length is 17 residues. The V gene end was trimmed by 5 bases and the J gene end by 5 bases; junction bases not matched to a gene: 15. Germline V lookup: CDR1 SGHAT, CDR2 FQNNGV. The CDR3 region is CASSPGATNRGLETQYF. CDR3 coding DNA: TGTGCCAGCAGCCCCGGGGCTACCAACAGGGGGCTGGAGACCCAGTACTTC.

This clonotype was observed at least ten times. The rearrangement joins TRBV11-2 to TRBJ2-1; D remains ambiguous. CDR1 and CDR2 (germline): SGHAT, FQNNGV. The V gene lost 2 bases and the J gene lost 10 bases, with 9 bases spanning the gap. The CDR3 totals 12 residues. The CDR3 sequence: CASSLTPGEQFF. For the CDR3, the DNA is TGTGCCAGCAGCTTAACCCCCGGCGAGCAGTTCTTC.

This clonotype was seen only a few times. DNA of the CDR3: TGTGCCAGCAGTGGACCTCCTCCCCTGGACAGGCTATTTCAAGAGACCCAGTACTTC. It translates to CASSGPPPLDRLFQETQYF. The gene calls are TRBV2 and TRBJ2-5; 7 bases align to TRBD1. The CDR3 spans 19 residues. The germline V gene has CDR1 SNHLY and CDR2 FYNNEI. Germline trimming cut 4 bases from V and 2 bases from J; bases unmatched to any gene: 19.

This clonotype was counted at least ten times. The rearrangement joins TRBV12-3 or TRBV12-4 to TRBJ1-2; a possible D gene is TRBD1 (6 bases). The ends were cut back, 3 bases at V and 2 bases at J, with 16 bases in the middle. The CDR3 extends over 16 amino acids. CDR3: CASSFTRGQPNYGYTF. The CDR3 bases are TGTGCCAGCAGTTTTACCCGGGGACAACCGAACTATGGCTACACCTTC.

This clonotype has more than one count but fewer than ten. V and J are TRBV19 and TRBJ2-1; D ambiguous. There are 15 residues in the CDR3. Trimming pared 8 bases from V and 3 bases from J, leaving 17 bases between. From germline, CDR1 is LNHDA and CDR2 SQIVND (reference sequence). The CDR3, as DNA: TGTGCCAGTTGCCCCATATCAAGCGACTACAATGAGCAGTTCTTC. This encodes CASCPISSDYNEQFF.

V and J are TRBV4-1 and TRBJ2-7; TRBD2 matches 8 bases. The CDR3 contains 15 residues. V was clipped by 1 base and J by 3 bases; unmatched bases: 5. Germline CDR1 MGHRA, CDR2 YSYEKL. The CDR3 coding sequence is TGCGCCAGCAGCCAAGTCTTGGCGGGGGGCTACGAGCAGTACTTC. Translation gives CASSQVLAGGYEQYF.

The rearrangement uses TRBV19 and TRBJ2-7; D perhaps matches TRBD1 (6 bases). This CDR3 comprises 17 residues. V lost 1 base, J lost 3 bases, and 19 bases lay in between. In germline, CDR1 is LNHDA, CDR2 SQIVND (reference sequence). CDR3 sequence (DNA): TGTGCCAGTAGTATAGGAGCAGGGGAAAGTTTCATCTACGAGCAGTACTTC. This codes for CASSIGAGESFIYEQYF. Supplemented by reference TRBV19 and TRBJ2-7, the full variable domain reads DGGITQSPKYLFRKEGQNVTLSCEQNLNHDAMYWYRQDPGQGLRLIYYSQIVNDFQKGDIAEGYSVSREKKESFPLTVTSAQKNPTAFYLCASSIGAGESFIYEQYFGPGTRLTVT.

The chain uses TRBV27 and TRBJ1-2; 10 bases align to TRBD1. V shed 3 bases and J 8 bases; nucleotides not matched to a gene: 9. This CDR3 has 15 residues. Per the germline V gene, CDR1 is MNHEY and CDR2 is SMNVEV (reference sequence). DNA of the CDR3: TGTGCCAGCAGTTTTTACGGGACAGGGGAAAGGGGCTACACCTTC. This sequence encodes CASSFYGTGERGYTF.

There are many counts of this clonotype. The chain has TRBV5-1 and TRBJ2-7; D uncertain. The CDR3 length is 15 residues. Germline lookup yields CDR1 SGHRS and CDR2 YFSETQ. With 0 bases removed from V and 3 bases from J, the gap between germline ends came to 13 bases. CDR3 sequence reads: CASSLAGPPVYEQYF. The CDR3, as DNA: TGCGCCAGCAGCTTGGCCGGGCCTCCAGTCTACGAGCAGTACTTC.

The chain has TRBV7-3 and TRBJ1-1; D may be TRBD1 (5 bases). The CDR3 extends over 16 amino acids. Germline-derived CDR1 and CDR2 are SGHTA and FQGTGA. V lost 5 bases and J lost 5, with 21 bases in between. The CDR3 DNA follows: TGTGCCAGCAGCCGAAATACAGGCGCCGTGGGGACTGAAGCTTTCTTT. Amino acids: CASSRNTGAVGTEAFF.

This chain links TRBV15 with TRBJ2-1; tentatively, D is TRBD2 (6 bases). The CDR3 spans 15 residues. V shed 8 bases and J shed 6 bases, with 20 bases lying between them. Germline-derived CDR1 and CDR2 are LNHNV and YYDKDF (reference sequence). This CDR3 is CATGGVTVFFNEQFF. The CDR3 DNA follows: TGTGCCACCGGAGGGGTTACCGTTTTTTTCAATGAGCAGTTCTTC.

The sample holds many counts of this clonotype. This sequence joins TRBV20-1 and TRBJ1-2; the D gene is possibly TRBD1 (6 bases). CDR1 and CDR2 (germline): DFQATT, SNEGSKA (reference sequence). The CDR3 loop spans 12 amino acids. The ends were cut back, 1 base at V and 8 bases at J, with 11 bases in the middle. CDR3 in amino acids: CSARAGDRGYTF. The CDR3 coding sequence is TGCAGTGCTAGAGCAGGGGATCGCGGCTACACCTTC.

This clonotype was observed a handful of times. The V gene is TRBV19, the J gene TRBJ1-2, with 7 bases matching TRBD1. The germline V gene encodes CDR1 LNHDA and CDR2 SQIVND (reference sequence). The CDR3 is 12 residues long. Trimming at V came to 6 bases and at J to 8 bases, leaving 6 bases not matched to a gene. CDR3 sequence: CASSETGSGYTF. The CDR3 DNA reads as TGTGCCAGTAGCGAGACAGGGTCCGGCTACACCTTC.

This clonotype was detected ten times or more. The chain has TRBV6-1 and TRBJ1-5; 11 nucleotides agree with TRBD1. With V trimmed by 6 bases and J by 6 bases, 7 bases remained unmatched. This CDR3 is built from 15 residues. CDR1 and CDR2 (germline): MNHNS, SASEGT. DNA for the CDR3: TGTGCCAGCAGGACCGGGACAGGGGGTTTTCAGCCCCAGCATTTT. Amino acid sequence: CASRTGTGGFQPQHF.

This clonotype was seen ten or more times. The chain joins TRBV7-9 to TRBJ1-4; no reliable D call. V was cut by 2 bases and J by 8 bases, with 3 bases left in between. The CDR3 runs to 11 residues. The germline V gene encodes CDR1 SEHNR and CDR2 FQNEAQ (reference sequence). The CDR3 DNA is TGTGCCAGCAGCTTATCGGAAAAACTGTTTTTT. Protein sequence: CASSLSEKLFF.

The V call is TRBV19, the J call TRBJ1-5; TRBD1 matches at 8 bases. The V gene's germline CDR1 is LNHDA and CDR2 SQIVND (reference sequence). The CDR3 covers 16 residues. The V segment lost 9 bases and the J segment 6 bases; nucleotides outside the gene matches: 16. In DNA form, the CDR3 reads TGTGCCAGCAGAGACAGGGGTCGAGATGTAGGTCAGCCCCAGCATTTT. Translation: CASRDRGRDVGQPQHF.